This TCR beta chain was identified during a study of T cell changes during pregnancy in multiple sclerosis. Using immunoSEQ multiplex PCR, the repertoire was profiled, and TCRdb retains in-frame clones only, with some absent. The sample carries 72,000 or so clones, roughly 93% recorded once. The CDR3 extends over 14 amino acids. V was clipped by 0 bases and J by 0 bases, with 6 bases between them. Germline V lookup: CDR1 PRHDT, CDR2 FYEKMQ (reference sequence). The sequences come from peripheral blood, collected in the second trimester of pregnancy. The sequence came from a female donor with multiple sclerosis, enrolled in a pregnancy study. The rearrangement uses TRBV13 and TRBJ2-7; D is perhaps TRBD1 (5 bases). The CDR3 DNA reads TGTGCCAGCAGCTTAGGCGACAGCTCCTACGAGCAGTACTTC. It codes for CASSLGDSSYEQYF.